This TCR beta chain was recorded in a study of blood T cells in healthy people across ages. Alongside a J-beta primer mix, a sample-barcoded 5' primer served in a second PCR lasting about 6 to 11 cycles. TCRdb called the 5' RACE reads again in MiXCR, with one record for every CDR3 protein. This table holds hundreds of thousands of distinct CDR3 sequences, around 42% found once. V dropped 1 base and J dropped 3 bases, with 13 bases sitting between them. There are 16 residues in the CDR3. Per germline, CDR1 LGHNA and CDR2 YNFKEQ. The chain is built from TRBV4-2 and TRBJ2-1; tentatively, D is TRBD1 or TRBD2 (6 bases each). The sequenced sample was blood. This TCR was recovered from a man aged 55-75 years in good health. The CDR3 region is CASSQGGAGRYNEQFF. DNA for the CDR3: TGTGCCAGCAGCCAAGGGGGGGCGGGGCGCTACAATGAGCAGTTCTTC.